This T cell receptor (beta chain) is drawn from a study of beta chain features in type 1 diabetes. Overall study: Cell yields, age and gender were similar between patients and healthy donors. Study outcomes and limitations: In all four CD4+ subsets, TCRB CDR3 length was significantly, moderately reduced in type 1 diabetes. Still unanswered here is whether HLA type influences TCRB rearrangement. cDNA-based sequencing might over-represent cells highly expressing TCR.

This clone was counted between two and nine times. Its antigen is still unknown. Sequenced material consisted of expressed TCRB transcripts (all of the isolated RNA was reverse transcribed). Some clones are missing from TCRdb's copy, which holds only in-frame ones; the method was immunoSEQ multiplex PCR. The sample yields under 350,000 clones, 13% to 15% seen once. V lost 2 bases and J 5 bases, leaving 16 bases between the germline ends. The germline V gene encodes CDR1 MNHEY and CDR2 SVGAGI. The length of the CDR3 is 16 residues. Each of the CD4+ naive, central memory, regulatory and stem cell-like memory populations was sorted via CD45RO/CCR7/CD25/CD127/CD95/CD27.

The origin of this receptor is a young man with type 1 diabetes. What was sequenced was naive CD4+ T cells from blood. The rearrangement joins TRBV6-5 to TRBJ2-1; D is perhaps TRBD1 (5 bases). Here the CDR3 DNA reads TGTGCCAGCAGTTACGTTCTGGCAGGGATGGACAATGAGCAGTTCTTC. Its translation: CASSYVLAGMDNEQFF.